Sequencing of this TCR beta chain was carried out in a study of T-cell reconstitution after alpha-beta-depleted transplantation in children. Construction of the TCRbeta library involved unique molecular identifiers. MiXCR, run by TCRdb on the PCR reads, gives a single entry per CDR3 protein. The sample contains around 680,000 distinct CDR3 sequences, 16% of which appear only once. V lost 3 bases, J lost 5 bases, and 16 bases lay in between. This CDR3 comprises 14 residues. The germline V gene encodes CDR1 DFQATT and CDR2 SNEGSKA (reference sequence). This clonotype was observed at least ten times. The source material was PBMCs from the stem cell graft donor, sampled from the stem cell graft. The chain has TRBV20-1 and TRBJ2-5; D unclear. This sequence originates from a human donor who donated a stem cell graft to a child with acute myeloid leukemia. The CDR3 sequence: CSASLIGSGETQYF. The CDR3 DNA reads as TGCAGTGCTAGCCTCATTGGCAGTGGGGAGACCCAGTACTTC.